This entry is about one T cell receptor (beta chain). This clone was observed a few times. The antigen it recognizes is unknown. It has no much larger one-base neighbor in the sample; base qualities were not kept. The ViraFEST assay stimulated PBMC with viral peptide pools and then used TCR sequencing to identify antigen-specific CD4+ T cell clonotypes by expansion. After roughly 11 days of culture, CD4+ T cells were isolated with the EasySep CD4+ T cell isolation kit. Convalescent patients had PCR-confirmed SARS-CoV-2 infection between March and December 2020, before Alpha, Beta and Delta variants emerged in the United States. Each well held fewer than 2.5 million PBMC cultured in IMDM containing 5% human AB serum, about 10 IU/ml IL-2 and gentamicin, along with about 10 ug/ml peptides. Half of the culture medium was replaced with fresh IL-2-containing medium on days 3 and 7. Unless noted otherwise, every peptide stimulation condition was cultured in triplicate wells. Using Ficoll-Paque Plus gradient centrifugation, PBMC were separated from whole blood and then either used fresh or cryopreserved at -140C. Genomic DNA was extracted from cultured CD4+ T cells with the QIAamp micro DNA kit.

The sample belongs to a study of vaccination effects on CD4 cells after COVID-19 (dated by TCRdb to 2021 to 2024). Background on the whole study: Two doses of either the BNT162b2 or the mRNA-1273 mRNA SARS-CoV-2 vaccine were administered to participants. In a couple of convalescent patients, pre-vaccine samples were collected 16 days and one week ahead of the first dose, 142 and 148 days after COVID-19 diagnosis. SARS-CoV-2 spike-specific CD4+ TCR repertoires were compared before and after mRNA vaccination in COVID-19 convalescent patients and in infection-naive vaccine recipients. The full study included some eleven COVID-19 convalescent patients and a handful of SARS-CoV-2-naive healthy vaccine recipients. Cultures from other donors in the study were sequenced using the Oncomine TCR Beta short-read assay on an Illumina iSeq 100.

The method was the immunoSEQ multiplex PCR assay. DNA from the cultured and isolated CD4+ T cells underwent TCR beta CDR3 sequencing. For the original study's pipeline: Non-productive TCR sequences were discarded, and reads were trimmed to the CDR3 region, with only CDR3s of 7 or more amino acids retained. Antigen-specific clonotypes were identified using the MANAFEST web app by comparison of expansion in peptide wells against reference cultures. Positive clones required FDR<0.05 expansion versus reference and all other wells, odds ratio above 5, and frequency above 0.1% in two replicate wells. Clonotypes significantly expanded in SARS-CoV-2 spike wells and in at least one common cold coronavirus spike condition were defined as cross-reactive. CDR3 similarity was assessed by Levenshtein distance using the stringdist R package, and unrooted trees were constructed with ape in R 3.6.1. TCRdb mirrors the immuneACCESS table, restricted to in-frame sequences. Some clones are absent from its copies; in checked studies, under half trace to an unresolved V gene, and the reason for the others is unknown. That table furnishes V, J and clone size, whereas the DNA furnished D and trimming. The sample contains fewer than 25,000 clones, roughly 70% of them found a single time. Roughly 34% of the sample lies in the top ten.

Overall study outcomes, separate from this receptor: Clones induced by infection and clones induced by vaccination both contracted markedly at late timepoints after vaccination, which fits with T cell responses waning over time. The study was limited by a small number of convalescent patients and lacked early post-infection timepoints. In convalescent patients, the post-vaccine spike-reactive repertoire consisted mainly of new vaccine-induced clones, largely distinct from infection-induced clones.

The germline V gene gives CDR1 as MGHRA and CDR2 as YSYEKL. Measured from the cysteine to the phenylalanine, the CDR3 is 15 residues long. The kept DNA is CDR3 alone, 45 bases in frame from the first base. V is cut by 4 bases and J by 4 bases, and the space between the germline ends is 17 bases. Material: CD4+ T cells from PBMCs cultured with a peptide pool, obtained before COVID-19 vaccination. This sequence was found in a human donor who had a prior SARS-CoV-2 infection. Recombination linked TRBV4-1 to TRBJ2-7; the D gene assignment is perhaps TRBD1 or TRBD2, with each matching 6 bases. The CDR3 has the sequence CASSPYWRDTYEQYF. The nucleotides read TGCGCCAGCAGCCCCTATTGGAGGGACACGTACGAGCAGTACTTC.